This entry is about one T cell receptor (beta chain). What it recognizes is unknown. Germline V gene lookup returns CDR1 SGHTA and CDR2 FQGNSA. The trim removed 5 bases at V and 3 bases at J, leaving 5 bases unmatched. The length of the CDR3 is 15 residues. The data are from a study of cytomegalovirus exposure and HLA in healthy donors. Notes on the study in general: In vitro assays verified that a few CMV-associated chains recognized CMV antigens specifically. Some TCR beta chains (roughly 150 of them) were listed as cytomegalovirus-associated.

Assay: immunoSEQ multiplex PCR; the TCRdb copy retains only in-frame clones and omits some. In the table there are approximately 160,000 clones, about 96% of which are singletons. The gene calls are TRBV7-2 and TRBJ2-2; 8 positions match TRBD2. The receptor comes from a woman between 18 and 29 years old in good health and CMV-seronegative. Sample: PBMCs. The CDR3 bases are TGTGCCAGCAGCCTATTTAGCGGGGACACCGGGGAGCTGTTTTTT. This translates into CASSLFSGDTGELFF.